The T cell receptor (beta chain) described here comes from a study of blood T cells in healthy people across ages. PCR was performed a second time for 7 to 11 cycles using a sample-barcoded 5' primer and a J-beta primer mix. Via MiXCR, TCRdb re-called the 5' RACE reads, giving one row per CDR3 protein. Of 1,500,000 or so distinct CDR3 sequences in the sample, approximately 59% are singletons; the top ten hold over 6.5%. CDR3 length: 18 amino acids. Germline CDR1 is MNHEY and CDR2 is SMNVEV (reference sequence). Trimming shortened V by 8 bases and J by 0 bases, and 25 bases separated the two germline ends.

The specimen was blood. The chain uses TRBV27 and TRBJ1-2, with D possibly matching TRBD1 (6 bases). This clonotype was sampled from a man younger than 35 in good health. CDR3 sequence: CASSPGGGTPDPNYGYTF. The CDR3 nucleotides read TGTGCCAGCTCCCCCGGGGGCGGGACTCCTGATCCTAACTATGGCTACACCTTC.